The 2 T cell receptor beta chains presented below share a single source sample, sequenced in a study of human T cells and chemical hapten exposure. MiXCR, run by TCRdb on the RACE reads, gives a single entry per CDR3 protein. Of about 97,000 distinct CDR3 sequences listed, roughly 27% are singletons. The time point is: patch test 3, about 24 weeks after DPC sensitization. Treatment specified: therapeutic diphenylcyclopropenone sensitization with weekly scalp DPC. The starting material was whole blood, obtained in connection with sensitization to the hapten diphenylcyclopropenone (DPC). These receptors were taken from a man in his forties or fifties with alopecia areata. Some clones in this sample may be carry-over from other donors' samples.

This clonotype was recorded a few times. The rearrangement links TRBV11-2 to TRBJ2-7; 9 nucleotides align to TRBD1. The germline gives CDR1 SGHAT, CDR2 FQNNGV. After removal of 2 bases from V and 4 bases from J, the junction contained 3 bases not matched to a gene. The CDR3 covers 14 residues. The CDR3 region is CASSLWDRAYEQYF. The CDR3 DNA reads TGTGCCAGCAGCTTATGGGACAGGGCATACGAGCAGTACTTC.

J is TRBJ2-3 and V is TRBV5-4; TRBD2 aligns across 11 bases. Losses at the gene ends were 4 bases for V and 1 base for J; bases not matched to a gene: 5. The germline gives CDR1 SGHNT, CDR2 YYREEE (reference sequence). CDR3 length: 16 amino acids. The CDR3 DNA sequence: TGTGCCAGCAGCGGGACTAGCGGAGTGGGCACAGATACGCAGTATTTT. Translation gives CASSGTSGVGTDTQYF.